This TCR beta chain stems from a study of cytotoxic CD8 clonotypes in ibrutinib-treated CLL. Study as a whole: There were, on average, 255,043 productive templates and tens of thousands of productive rearrangements per sample.

The CDR3 runs to 16 residues. Deletions cut 2 bases from V and 3 bases from J, with 16 bases between. The germline V gene has CDR1 SGHTA and CDR2 FQGTGA. Repertoires were generated with immunoSEQ multiplex PCR, while TCRdb's copy carries only in-frame clones and drops some. This table has about 140,000 clones, more than 85% appearing once. J is TRBJ1-1 and V is TRBV7-3, with D possibly TRBD1 on 6 matching bases. This sample comprised PBMCs, obtained after 12 months of ibrutinib treatment. The TCR was taken from a human donor with chronic lymphocytic leukemia. CDR3 sequence: CASSLHTGNPYTEAFF. CDR3 coding DNA: TGTGCCAGCAGCTTACATACAGGGAACCCCTACACTGAAGCTTTCTTT. Full variable domain (missing parts from reference TRBV7-3 and TRBJ1-1): GAGVSQTPSNKVTEKGKYVELRCDPISGHTALYWYRQSLGQGPEFLIYFQGTGAADDSGLPNDRFFAVRPEGSVSTLKIQRTERGDSAVYLCASSLHTGNPYTEAFFGQGTRLTVV.